This T cell receptor beta chain is drawn from a study of blood T cell repertoires in COVID-19. About the study: Specimens from acute and convalescent COVID-19 originated in the United States, Italy and Spain.

The authors' processing: Using reference gene primer amplification, nucleated cell counts were estimated. Assay: immunoSEQ multiplex PCR; the TCRdb copy retains only in-frame clones and omits some. That table is the source of V, J and clone size, and D and trimming were worked out from the DNA. The table records some 320,000 clones, approximately 87% of them present only once. Germline CDR1 and CDR2: SGDLS and YYNGEE. The CDR3 is 15 amino acids. V was clipped by 2 bases and J by 0 bases; unmatched bases: 2. The study recruited people aged roughly 18 to 100 years across approximately 23 US areas. Participant-given clinical history determined each cohort assignment.

The sample taken for sequencing was PBMCs or T cells enriched from blood (not recorded which). This chain joins TRBV9 and TRBJ2-1, with 7 bases matching TRBD1. This clonotype was obtained from a woman between 25 and 40 years old who had recovered from COVID-19. This chain's CDR3 is CASSVSGGSYNEQFF. The DNA of the CDR3 is TGTGCCAGCAGCGTTTCAGGGGGCTCCTACAATGAGCAGTTCTTC. Drawing the rest from reference TRBV9 and TRBJ2-1, the complete variable domain is DSGVTQTPKHLITATGQRVTLRCSPRSGDLSVYWYQQSLDQGLQFLIQYYNGEERAKGNILERFSAQQFPDLHSELNLSSLELGDSALYFCASSVSGGSYNEQFFGPGTRLTVL.